This TCR beta chain was documented in a study of cytomegalovirus exposure and HLA in healthy donors. PCR primers comprised 60 Vbeta and 13 Jbeta primers. Here immunoSEQ multiplex PCR was the method, and the copy in TCRdb shows in-frame clones only, minus some. Of 150,000 or so clones in the sample, roughly 71% were seen once. Sequencing was done on a sample of PBMCs. The clonotype comes from a man between 25 and 39 years old in good health and CMV-seronegative.

The CDR3 DNA follows: TGCAGCGTTGAAGGGGGGGTAACGAACACTGAAGCTTTCTTT. It specifies CSVEGGVTNTEAFF. This rearrangement joins TRBV29-1 to TRBJ1-1; D may be TRBD1 (5 bases). The CDR3 is made up of 14 amino acids. Germline V lookup: CDR1 SQVTM, CDR2 ANQGSEA. V lost 1 base and J lost 1, with 10 bases in between.